These T cell receptor beta chains were read from a single sample in a study of T cell repertoires in cytomegalovirus infection. MiXCR, applied by TCRdb to the reads, yields one record per CDR3 protein. The data show approximately 490,000 distinct CDR3 sequences, roughly 10% seen once. The sequenced sample was PBMCs. The receptors were gathered from a human donor in good health (CMV status not recorded). Some clones in this sample may be carry-over from other donors' samples. Each CDR3 is given without its conserved first and last residue. Only part of the rows carry a size: once, few, many, or a class if the clone is expanded.

clone_size,v_call,cdr3_aa
few,TRBV10-2,ASKSGGPNTGELF
many,TRBV7-6,ASSLDRTSGEYQETQY
many,TRBV10-2,ASYFLAGGHNEQF
many,TRBV19,ASTRRGAGLIMDTEAF
many,TRBV19,ASSIVRGRTRNTGELF
few,TRBV7-9,ASSLAGGNTIY
NA,TRBV20-1,SARGRVLAGDYNEQF
many,TRBV12-3/TRBV12-4,ASSPPYTDNEQF
many,TRBV7-9,ASSWGQKETQY
many,TRBV2,ASRKELFNSPLH
NA,TRBV11-2,ASSLGAGVSPLH
many,TRBV7-9,ASSLPDRGESEQF
NA,TRBV20-1,SAGLRDTQY
many,TRBV20-1,SADRVGRVNEQF
many,TRBV7-2,ASSVGGARTEAF
few,TRBV6-6,ASTLPQGWVEQY
NA,TRBV12-3/TRBV12-4,ASSPTRQAPQH
many,TRBV6-5,ASSSGDRAYNSPLH
many,TRBV7-9,ASIPTRSFFQETQY
many,TRBV5-4,ASSLGGQGAYGYT
few,TRBV28,ASTSRNSGRRDSN
many,TRBV12-3/TRBV12-4,ASSLRKGPSGYT
few,TRBV7-6,ASSLDEKRQF
NA,TRBV9,ASSVVLARNEQF
few,TRBV19,ASKDRGRGNQPQH
many,TRBV5-4,ASRGGQGSTGELF
many,TRBV7-2,ASSLGRLVSGNTIY
many,TRBV5-8,ASSLAGWSANYGYT
NA,TRBV28,ASSLQSGLSQETQY
many,TRBV6-6,ASSATSGGPYEQY
NA,TRBV19,ASLLRFPSGSKSNEQF
many,TRBV7-2,ASSLLASNEQY
NA,TRBV28,ASSLIWGAANTGELF
NA,TRBV5-5,ASSSWRSGSREETQY
few,TRBV5-6,ASSTGRADTQY
many,TRBV28,ASSSRTGYDEQF
few,TRBV28,ASNGGYGYT
few,TRBV5-1,ASSSGTHSYGYT
many,TRBV12-3/TRBV12-4,ASRPPGGTQY
NA,TRBV2,ARQGLGDTQY
few,TRBV3-1,ASSQVWRDSQETQY
many,TRBV5-1,ASSLRRQNTGELF
NA,TRBV10-3,AISDGDVQY
many,TRBV12-3/TRBV12-4,ASTVHGGGYT
few,TRBV7-9,ASSFPGGRDDYNEQF
NA,TRBV20-1,SAIGGGAETQY
many,TRBV7-2,ASSPWDVPEAF
NA,TRBV20-1,SARGIGTGGSGTEAF
many,TRBV7-8,ASSPRDGFSYNEQF